This T cell receptor beta chain was obtained from a study of T cells after yellow fever vaccination. Study-wide background: Some fractions had low cell numbers, and these were prepared with SMART-Seq v4 Ultra Low Input.

The CDR3 contains 13 residues. Germline loops: CDR1 LNHNV, CDR2 YYDKDF (reference sequence). V dropped 1 base and J dropped 5 bases, with 6 bases sitting between them. The 5'RACE template-switching step produced TCR cDNA and added a universal primer site and UMIs. TCRdb used MiXCR to reprocess the 5' RACE reads, holding one entry per CDR3 protein. Among about 52,000 distinct CDR3 sequences listed, approximately 7% were seen once. This clonotype has a handful of counts. Findings of the study overall: Faster peaking, at day 5 versus 15, marked a secondary response that was weaker.

The chain combines TRBV15 with TRBJ1-5, with D uncertain. The clonotype originates from a man between 18 and 29 years old who received the YFV17D yellow fever vaccine. The input for sequencing was CD8+ T cells not binding an NS4B(214-222) dextramer, sorted from PBMCs, taken around 45 days after the first yellow fever vaccination. CDR3 coding DNA: TGTGCCACCAGCAGAGCGGCCCATCAGCCCCAGCATTTT. Amino acids: CATSRAAHQPQHF.